Included here is one T cell receptor beta chain sequence, with context. The antigen is undetermined. This sample is part of a study of T cell responses to AZD1222 COVID-19 vaccine. Assay: immunoSEQ multiplex PCR; the TCRdb copy retains only in-frame clones and omits some. Here the sample spans approximately 94,000 clones, about 93% being singletons. V lost 3 bases, J lost 2 bases, and 10 bases lay in between. CDR3 length: 14 residues. The V gene's germline CDR1 is LNHDA and CDR2 SQIVND (reference sequence). Study-wide results and caveats: The donor cohort was predominantly white British with a female majority, and clonal diversity may have been underestimated. The study reported that nearly half of spike-specific TCRs target unmutated variant regions. Two AZD1222 administrations were followed by greater Spike-specific TCR breadth and depth. Baseline serostatus was positive in only five to seven AZD1222 recipients.

The TCR comes from an adult in good health. Source: peripheral blood, taken on day 0 of AZD1222 vaccination. The chain is built from TRBV19 and TRBJ2-5, with unresolved D. The DNA of the CDR3 is TGTGCCAGTAGTATGCGAGGCGTTCAAGAGACCCAGTACTTC. Encoded protein: CASSMRGVQETQYF.